These 25 T cell receptor beta chains came from one sample sequenced in a study of blood T cell repertoires in COVID-19. The protocol was immunoSEQ multiplex PCR, while the TCRdb copy is restricted to in-frame clones and leaves out a portion. The data show approximately 200,000 clones, with about nine tenths seen just once and about 2.3% held by the top ten. The specimen sequenced was PBMCs or T cells enriched from blood (not recorded which). The receptors were gathered from a woman in her thirties who had recovered from COVID-19.

The V and J genes are TRBV4-2 and TRBJ2-1, with D tentatively TRBD1 (6 bases). This CDR3 has 14 residues. CDR1 LGHNA and CDR2 YNFKEQ come from the germline V gene. Trimming stripped 0 bases from V and 8 bases from J, with 11 bases between. As DNA, the CDR3 is TGTGCCAGCAGCCAAGATACAGGGTTGGATGAGCAGTTCTTC. Amino acid sequence: CASSQDTGLDEQFF.

The chain combines TRBV19 with TRBJ1-5, with D perhaps TRBD1 (6 bases). Germline V gene lookup returns CDR1 LNHDA and CDR2 SQIVND (reference sequence). Trimming left V 6 bases short and J 0 bases short, with 12 bases between. The CDR3 sequence is 15 residues long. CDR3 loop: CASREGHHSNQPQHF. The CDR3 nucleotides read TGTGCCAGTAGAGAGGGACATCATAGCAATCAGCCCCAGCATTTT.

This chain uses TRBV5-1 with TRBJ2-7, with a possible D match to TRBD1 (5 bases). From germline, CDR1 is SGHRS and CDR2 YFSETQ. The length of the CDR3 is 13 residues. V lost 3 bases and J 1 base, leaving 8 bases between the germline ends. The CDR3 region has the DNA TGCGCCAGCAGCTCCGGACAATCCTACGAGCAGTACTTC. This gives the protein CASSSGQSYEQYF.

The chain is built from TRBV6-5 and TRBJ2-7, with D possibly matching TRBD1 (6 bases). The CDR3 runs 13 residues. V was cut by 6 bases and J by 6 bases, with 15 bases left in between. Germline CDR1 MNHEY, CDR2 SVGAGI. CDR3 residues: CASRITGSREQYF. For the CDR3, the DNA is TGTGCCAGCAGGATAACAGGGTCTCGCGAGCAGTACTTC.

The chain uses TRBV18 and TRBJ1-1; 11 bases align to TRBD1. Germline V gene data show CDR1 as KGHSH and CDR2 as LQKENI. Unmatched junction bases numbered 2, after V lost 5 bases and J lost 0 bases. CDR3 length: 15 amino acids. The CDR3 DNA sequence: TGTGCCAGCTCAGCGGACAGGGGGCTGAACACTGAAGCTTTCTTT. This translates into CASSADRGLNTEAFF.

This chain joins TRBV27 and TRBJ1-5, with no clear D. V shed 5 bases and J shed 7 bases, with 12 bases lying between them. The germline CDR1 and CDR2 sequences are MNHEY and SMNVEV (reference sequence). The CDR3 contains 13 residues. CDR3 coding DNA: TGTGCCAGCAGTCTAACTTTATGGCAGCCCCAGCATTTT. Its translation: CASSLTLWQPQHF.

V is TRBV30 and J is TRBJ1-6; D might be TRBD1 (6 bases). Trimming cost V 0 bases and J 4 bases, with 10 bases left between them. This CDR3 spans 15 amino acids. CDR1 and CDR2 from the germline V gene are GTSNPN and SVGIG (reference sequence). The DNA of the CDR3 is TGTGCCTGGAGTGTAGAGGACAGATATAATTCACCCCTCCACTTT. As protein: CAWSVEDRYNSPLHF.

J is TRBJ1-1 and V is TRBV12-2; TRBD1 was called by the table and not checked on the DNA. TRBV12-2 is assigned pseudogene status. This CDR3 has 16 amino acids. This CDR3 reads CASRLEPTGLGTEAFF. DNA for the CDR3: TGTGCAAGTCGCTTAGAACCGACAGGGCTCGGGACTGAAGCTTTCTTT.

The chain couples TRBV5-1 to TRBJ2-7; D perhaps matches TRBD2 (5 bases). Germline V gives CDR1 SGHRS, CDR2 YFSETQ. Deletions cut 0 bases from V and 5 bases from J, with 12 bases between. The CDR3 is made up of 14 amino acids. The CDR3 DNA follows: TGCGCCAGCAGCTTGGCCAAAGGGAGCCACGAGCAGTACTTC. Its translation is CASSLAKGSHEQYF. Based on the CDR3 plus reference TRBV5-1 and TRBJ2-7, the full variable domain is KAGVTQTPRYLIKTRGQQVTLSCSPISGHRSVSWYQQTPGQGLQFLFEYFSETQRNKGNFPGRFSGRQFSNSRSEMNVSTLELGDSALYLCASSLAKGSHEQYFGPGTRLTVT.

The rearrangement uses TRBV4-1 and TRBJ1-1; D is possibly TRBD1 (6 bases). Deletions cut 2 bases from V and 0 bases from J, with 16 bases between. CDR1 is MGHRA and CDR2 is YSYEKL in the germline V gene. This CDR3 contains 17 residues. CDR3 loop: CASSQRTETGMNTEAFF. DNA of the CDR3: TGCGCCAGCAGCCAAAGGACGGAGACAGGCATGAACACTGAAGCTTTCTTT.

This clone appeared once. V usage is TRBV6-5 and J usage is TRBJ2-7, with TRBD1 as a possible D gene (5 bases). The ends were cut back, 2 bases at V and 0 bases at J, with 8 bases in the middle. Germline CDR1 MNHEY, CDR2 SVGAGI. CDR3 length equals 14 residues. The DNA for the CDR3 is TGTGCCAGCAGTTACCAGGGTAGCTCCTACGAGCAGTACTTC. Translating gives CASSYQGSSYEQYF.

This clone has just a few counts. The chain carries TRBV6-4 and TRBJ2-3; unclear D gene. Trimming stripped 0 bases from V and 1 base from J, with 8 bases between. From germline, CDR1 is MRHNA and CDR2 SNTAGT. The CDR3 is 15 amino acids. The CDR3 DNA reads TGTGCCAGCAGTGACTCCAGTACAGGCACAGATACGCAGTATTTT. It is translated as CASSDSSTGTDTQYF.

The V call is TRBV5-1, the J call TRBJ1-6; no reliable D call. Germline CDR1 reads SGHRS; CDR2 reads YFSETQ. Deletions cut 0 bases from V and 13 bases from J, with 11 bases between. The length of the CDR3 is 13 residues. The CDR3 coding sequence is TGCGCCAGCAGCTTGGTAGGGAGCGTGCCCCTCCACTTT. It yields the protein CASSLVGSVPLHF.

The chain combines TRBV13 with TRBJ1-2; 7 bases map to TRBD1. The CDR3 has 14 amino acids. The V gene's germline CDR1 is PRHDT and CDR2 FYEKMQ (reference sequence). V gave up 4 bases and J gave up 5 bases; unmatched junction bases: 7. CDR3 protein: CASSSRQGRYGYTF. Written as DNA, the CDR3 is TGTGCCAGCAGCTCCCGACAGGGCCGATATGGCTACACCTTC.

The chain recombines TRBV24-1 with TRBJ2-1; 8 bases match TRBD1. The CDR3 contains 15 residues. V was pared by 4 bases and J by 8 bases, with 9 bases of the junction left unmatched. CDR1 and CDR2 from the germline V gene are KGHDR and SFDVKD. The CDR3 reads CATSDPKTGVDEQFF. The CDR3 bases are TGTGCCACCAGTGACCCTAAGACAGGGGTAGATGAGCAGTTCTTC.

This sequence joins TRBV30 and TRBJ2-3; 7 positions match TRBD1. This CDR3 has 13 amino acids. Germline CDR1 reads GTSNPN; CDR2 reads SVGIG (reference sequence). V shed 5 bases, J shed 5 bases, and the junction held 7 bases outside the gene matches. CDR3 DNA: TGTGCCTGGTCTAAGGGGGCCAAAGATACGCAGTATTTT. Protein sequence: CAWSKGAKDTQYF.

The chain recombines TRBV4-3 with TRBJ1-2, with 8 bases fitting TRBD1. The V and J ends lost 1 base and 4 bases, in that order; junction bases with no gene match: 8. The CDR3 consists of 16 residues. Germline V gives CDR1 LGHNA, CDR2 YSLEER. The DNA for the CDR3 is TGCGCCAGCAGCCAAGGTATCCAGGGGGCGCTCTATGGCTACACCTTC. This codes for CASSQGIQGALYGYTF.

V and J are TRBV1 and TRBJ2-7; no DNA check was done on the table's D call, TRBD2. TRBV1 is designated a pseudogene. This CDR3 spans 15 amino acids. CDR3 sequence reads: CTSSHSIEVAYEQYF. CDR3 bases: TGCACCAGCAGCCACTCGATAGAGGTTGCCTACGAGCAGTACTTC.

This clone came up a few times. The chain combines TRBV6-6 with TRBJ2-2; 7 positions agree with TRBD2. Germline CDR1 and CDR2: MNHNY and SVGAGI (reference sequence). This CDR3 has 12 residues. The ends lost 5 bases at V and 15 bases at J; junction bases unmatched: 9. CDR3 protein: CASSPRGGSVFF. The CDR3 region has the DNA TGTGCCAGCAGTCCCCGGGGAGGGTCGGTGTTTTTT.

The V and J genes are TRBV11-1 and TRBJ1-2; 7 bases map to TRBD1. Germline CDR1 and CDR2: SGHAT and FQDESV (reference sequence). V trimming: 1 base; J trimming: 5 bases; junction bases outside the gene matches: 1. The CDR3 totals 13 residues. The CDR3 here is CASSLGGQYGYTF. The CDR3 DNA sequence: TGTGCCAGCAGCTTAGGGGGACAGTATGGCTACACCTTC. Using reference TRBV11-1 and TRBJ1-2 for the parts outside the CDR3, the full variable domain is EAEVAQSPRYKITEKSQAVAFWCDPISGHATLYWYRQILGQGPELLVQFQDESVVDDSQLPKDRFSAERLKGVDSTLKIQPAELGDSAMYLCASSLGGQYGYTFGSGTRLTVV.

V gene TRBV2 combines with J gene TRBJ2-5; 9 bases align to TRBD1. Germline values: CDR1 SNHLY, CDR2 FYNNEI. Trimming cost V 5 bases and J 5 bases; bases outside gene matches: 3. The CDR3 totals 13 residues. CDR3 residues: CASSTGGGETQYF. Written as DNA, the CDR3 is TGTGCCAGCAGTACAGGGGGCGGCGAGACCCAGTACTTC. The entire variable domain, with the rest obtained from reference TRBV2 and TRBJ2-5, is as follows: EPEVTQTPSHQVTQMGQEVILRCVPISNHLYFYWYRQILGQKVEFLVSFYNNEISEKSEIFDDQFSVERPDGSNFTLKIRSTKLEDSAMYFCASSTGGGETQYFGPGTRLLVL.

CDR3 protein: CASSTSGDEQFF. CDR3 bases: TGTGCCAGTAGTACCTCAGGGGATGAGCAGTTCTTC. The chain recombines TRBV19 with TRBJ2-1; tentative D call: TRBD1 (6 bases). Germline lookup yields CDR1 LNHDA and CDR2 SQIVND (reference sequence). This CDR3 contains 12 residues. The ends were cut back, 4 bases at V and 8 bases at J, with 9 bases in the middle.

This clone was observed once. This chain connects TRBV19 to TRBJ2-7; 8 bases are a match to TRBD1. Losses at the gene ends were 3 bases for V and 4 bases for J; bases not matched to a gene: 2. The germline gives CDR1 LNHDA, CDR2 SQIVND (reference sequence). CDR3 length equals 13 residues. The DNA of the CDR3 is TGTGCCAGTAGTATCTACAGGGGGTACGAGCAGTACTTC. It is translated as CASSIYRGYEQYF.

The chain links TRBV6-5 to TRBJ1-1, with D maybe TRBD1 (5 bases). CDR1 is MNHEY and CDR2 is SVGAGI in the germline V gene. This CDR3 has 15 residues. Trimming removed 6 bases at V and 7 bases at J, with 21 bases between. CDR3 amino acids: CASSGGPADRSEAFF. DNA for the CDR3: TGTGCCAGCAGCGGGGGACCGGCCGATCGAAGTGAAGCTTTCTTT.

The chain joins TRBV29-1 to TRBJ2-7, with TRBD2 identical over 11 bases. With V trimmed by 6 bases and J by 4 bases, 8 bases remained unmatched. Per the germline V gene, CDR1 is SQVTM and CDR2 is ANQGSEA. The CDR3 length is 14 residues. CDR3 region: CSVVAGLAVYEQYF. CDR3 DNA sequence: TGCAGCGTAGTGGCGGGACTAGCGGTATACGAGCAGTACTTC.